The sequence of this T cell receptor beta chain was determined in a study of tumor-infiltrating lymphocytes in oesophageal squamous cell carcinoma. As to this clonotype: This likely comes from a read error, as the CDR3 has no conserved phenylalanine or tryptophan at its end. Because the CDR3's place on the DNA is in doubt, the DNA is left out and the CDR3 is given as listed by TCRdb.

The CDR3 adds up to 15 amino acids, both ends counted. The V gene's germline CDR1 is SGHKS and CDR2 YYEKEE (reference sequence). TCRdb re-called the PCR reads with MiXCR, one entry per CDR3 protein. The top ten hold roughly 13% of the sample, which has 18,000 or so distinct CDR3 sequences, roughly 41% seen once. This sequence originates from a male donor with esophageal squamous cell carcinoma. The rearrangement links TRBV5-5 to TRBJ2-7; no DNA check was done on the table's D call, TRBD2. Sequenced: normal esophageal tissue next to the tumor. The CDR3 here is CASSLDGGYGYTFGS.